A single sample is the source of the 28 T cell receptor beta chains below, sequenced in a study of shared clonotypes between healthy human individuals. The repertoire was sequenced with immunoSEQ multiplex PCR; TCRdb's copy has only in-frame clones and lacks some. This sample has about 1.1 million clones, with about 80% found just once. Sequenced input: memory CD4+ T cells from PBMCs. The subset: CD45RA-negative fraction. Receptors originate from a man younger than 35 in good health. Some clones in this sample may be carry-over from other donors' samples.

To note about this clone: This likely came from a read error, as a far larger clone is one base away. The same CDR3 is also encoded by other DNA sequences in this sample. The chain carries TRBV2 and TRBJ1-1; no firm D call. Germline V gives CDR1 SNHLY, CDR2 FYNNEI. This CDR3 comprises 14 residues. The CDR3 nucleotides are TGTGCCAGCAGTGAAGCTGTAAAACTGACTGAAGCCTTCTTT. The encoded protein is CASSEAVKLTEAFF. Based on the CDR3 plus reference TRBV2 and TRBJ1-1, the full variable domain is EPEVTQTPSHQVTQMGQEVILRCVPISNHLYFYWYRQILGQKVEFLVSFYNNEISEKSEIFDDQFSVERPDGSNFTLKIRSTKLEDSAMYFCASSEAVKLTEAFFGQGTRLTVV.

The CDR3 protein is CASRPTSGSVGEQYF. The CDR3 DNA reads TGTGCCAGCAGGCCAACTAGCGGGAGTGTGGGGGAGCAGTACTTC. The chain is built from TRBV2 and TRBJ2-7; 11 bases align to TRBD2. The germline V gene has CDR1 SNHLY and CDR2 FYNNEI. This CDR3 spans 15 amino acids. V shed 6 bases and J 7 bases; nucleotides not matched to a gene: 11.

This clone was seen once. The chain employs TRBV11-1 and TRBJ1-2, with D maybe TRBD1 (5 bases). The V end was cut by 5 bases, the J end by 6 bases, with 16 bases between. The CDR3 is 14 amino acids. Germline CDR1 SGHAT, CDR2 FQDESV (reference sequence). The CDR3 sequence is CASSPPGGGNGYTF. The CDR3 nucleotides read TGTGCCAGCAGCCCGCCGGGGGGGGGAAATGGCTACACCTTC.

Worth noting for this clone: Within the sample, other DNA sequences also encode this same CDR3. V is TRBV5-1 and J is TRBJ2-7; 11 nucleotides align to TRBD1. Germline CDR1 SGHRS, CDR2 YFSETQ. After removal of 4 bases from V and 6 bases from J, the junction contained 6 bases not matched to a gene. The CDR3 is made up of 14 amino acids. CDR3 region: CASSPRTGGSEQYF. In DNA form, the CDR3 reads TGCGCCAGCAGCCCTAGGACAGGGGGCAGCGAGCAGTACTTC. Full variable domain (rest looked up from reference TRBV5-1 and TRBJ2-7): KAGVTQTPRYLIKTRGQQVTLSCSPISGHRSVSWYQQTPGQGLQFLFEYFSETQRNKGNFPGRFSGRQFSNSRSEMNVSTLELGDSALYLCASSPRTGGSEQYFGPGTRLTVT.

Regarding this clone: Given a much more abundant clone one base away, this may be a read error. V and J are TRBV13 and TRBJ1-1; TRBD1 aligns across 7 bases. The germline V gene encodes CDR1 PRHDT and CDR2 FYEKMQ (reference sequence). The CDR3 loop spans 13 amino acids. CDR3 nucleotides: TGTGCCAGCAGCTTAGTTAGGGGGCGAGAAGCTCTCTTT. Translated, it gives CASSLVRGREALF.

Many counts were recorded for this clone. The V and J genes are TRBV11-2 and TRBJ2-1; D gene ambiguous. Trimming removed 6 bases at V and 6 bases at J, with 12 bases between. Germline CDR1 reads SGHAT; CDR2 reads FQNNGV. CDR3 size: 13 residues. Here the CDR3 reads CASRGRAPNEQFF. CDR3 nucleotide sequence: TGTGCCAGCAGAGGAAGGGCCCCCAATGAGCAGTTCTTC.

The chain employs TRBV5-4 and TRBJ2-5; weak D call: TRBD2 (5 bases). The V and J ends lost 4 bases and 7 bases respectively, with 20 bases between them. The V gene's germline CDR1 is SGHNT and CDR2 YYREEE (reference sequence). The CDR3 totals 15 residues. This chain's CDR3 is CASSPSGAPEGTQYF. For the CDR3, the DNA is TGTGCCAGCAGCCCGAGCGGCGCCCCCGAAGGGACCCAGTACTTC.

The rearrangement joins TRBV7-2 to TRBJ1-2; 8 nucleotides agree with TRBD1. Germline CDR1 and CDR2: SGHTA and FQGNSA. This CDR3 has 15 residues. V lost 4 bases and J lost 4; bases outside the gene matches: 8. The CDR3 nucleotides are TGTGCCAGCAGCTACGGACAGGGCTTAGGCTATGGCTACACCTTC. It codes for CASSYGQGLGYGYTF.

V is TRBV28 and J is TRBJ1-5, with 8 bases fitting TRBD1. Germline CDR1 MDHEN, CDR2 SYDVKM. The V and J ends lost 10 bases and 4 bases, in that order; junction bases with no gene match: 18. The CDR3 is made up of 17 amino acids. CDR3 residues: CATRLVIGTGANQPQHF. The CDR3 DNA reads TGTGCCACCAGATTAGTAATCGGGACAGGCGCTAATCAGCCCCAGCATTTT.

With respect to this clone: Other DNA sequences in the sample encode the same CDR3. V gene TRBV7-6 combines with J gene TRBJ1-2; D is unresolved. Looked up from germline, CDR1 is SGHVS and CDR2 is FNYEAQ. V was pared by 1 base and J by 4 bases, with 7 bases between. This CDR3 has 13 residues. The CDR3, as DNA: TGTGCCAGCAGCTTAGGTCCCCTCTATGGCTACACCTTC. This translates into CASSLGPLYGYTF.

The chain joins TRBV28 to TRBJ2-5; D is perhaps TRBD2 (7 bases). This CDR3 is built from 13 residues. CDR1 and CDR2 (germline): MDHEN, SYDVKM. Trimming removed 8 bases at V and 7 bases at J, with 17 bases between. CDR3 residues: CASLGGARGTQYF. The CDR3 bases are TGTGCCAGCCTTGGGGGGGCGCGGGGGACCCAGTACTTC.

The chain carries TRBV4-2 and TRBJ1-1, with D possibly matching TRBD1 (5 bases). The CDR3 covers 15 residues. Trimming cost V 1 base and J 5 bases, with 14 bases left between them. Germline-derived CDR1 and CDR2 are LGHNA and YNFKEQ. Here the CDR3 reads CASSQVGQGRTEAFF. CDR3 sequence (DNA): TGTGCCAGCAGCCAAGTTGGGCAGGGAAGGACTGAAGCTTTCTTT.

This chain joins TRBV10-2 and TRBJ1-2; possible D gene TRBD1, 5 bases. Deletions cut 0 bases from V and 8 bases from J, with 10 bases between. The CDR3 extends over 13 amino acids. Germline V lookup: CDR1 WSHSY, CDR2 SAAADI. The CDR3 coding sequence is TGCGCCAGCAGTGAGTCGGGGGGTCGCGGCTACACCTTC. Translated: CASSESGGRGYTF.

The chain recombines TRBV29-1 with TRBJ1-2; the D gene is possibly TRBD1 (6 bases). The CDR3 totals 17 residues. V was pared by 0 bases and J by 4 bases, with 21 bases between. The germline V gene encodes CDR1 SQVTM and CDR2 ANQGSEA. In nucleotides, the CDR3 is TGCAGCGTTGAAGATCGGTATACAGGGCTTCAAAGCTATGGCTACACCTTC. Protein: CSVEDRYTGLQSYGYTF.

This clone was detected ten times or more. V is TRBV7-9 and J is TRBJ2-2, with unresolved D. Trimming removed 1 base from V and 4 bases from J, with 19 bases in between. CDR3 length: 18 residues. CDR1 and CDR2 from the germline V gene are SEHNR and FQNEAQ (reference sequence). The CDR3 DNA follows: TGTGCCAGCAGCTTAGTGCGGACGTTCGCAGAAATCACCGGGGAGCTGTTTTTT. This encodes CASSLVRTFAEITGELFF. The entire variable domain, with the rest obtained from reference TRBV7-9 and TRBJ2-2, is as follows: DTGVSQNPRHKITKRGQNVTFRCDPISEHNRLYWYRQTLGQGPEFLTYFQNEAQLEKSRLLSDRFSAERPKGSFSTLEIQRTEQGDSAMYLCASSLVRTFAEITGELFFGEGSRLTVL.

The chain couples TRBV28 to TRBJ2-2, with TRBD1 as a possible D gene (6 bases). The CDR3 extends over 13 amino acids. Germline values: CDR1 MDHEN, CDR2 SYDVKM. V lost 5 bases and J 7 bases, leaving 11 bases between the germline ends. The CDR3 loop is CASSVPGVGELFF. The CDR3 DNA reads TGTGCCAGCAGTGTCCCAGGGGTCGGGGAGCTGTTTTTT. The full variable domain, completed using reference TRBV28 and TRBJ2-2, is DVKVTQSSRYLVKRTGEKVFLECVQDMDHENMFWYRQDPGLGLRLIYFSYDVKMKEKGDIPEGYSVSREKKERFSLILESASTNQTSMYLCASSVPGVGELFFGEGSRLTVL.

This clone was counted a few times. The chain joins TRBV4-2 to TRBJ1-1; TRBD1 matches at 7 bases. The V segment lost 0 bases and the J segment 4 bases; nucleotides outside the gene matches: 2. Germline assignment: CDR1 LGHNA and CDR2 YNFKEQ. The CDR3 covers 14 residues. DNA for the CDR3: TGTGCCAGCAGCCAAGAGGACAGGCTCACTGAAGCTTTCTTT. This sequence encodes CASSQEDRLTEAFF.

This chain joins TRBV6-6 and TRBJ2-1; D is unclear. The germline V and J ends were trimmed by 2 bases and 0 bases, with 11 bases remaining between them. Germline V gene data show CDR1 as MNHNY and CDR2 as SVGAGI (reference sequence). The CDR3 spans 16 residues. CDR3 region: CASSYGVLSSYNEQFF. The DNA of the CDR3 is TGTGCCAGCAGTTACGGGGTCCTGAGCTCCTACAATGAGCAGTTCTTC.

The J gene is TRBJ2-1, the V gene TRBV13; maybe TRBD2 (6 bases). The CDR3 runs 12 residues. Trimming removed 5 bases from V and 10 bases from J, with 12 bases in between. CDR1 and CDR2 from the germline V gene are PRHDT and FYEKMQ (reference sequence). CDR3 region: CASSPRGGEQFF. The CDR3, as DNA: TGTGCCAGCAGCCCAAGGGGAGGCGAGCAGTTCTTC. Full variable domain (missing parts from reference TRBV13 and TRBJ2-1): AAGVIQSPRHLIKEKRETATLKCYPIPRHDTVYWYQQGPGQDPQFLISFYEKMQSDKGSIPDRFSAQQFSDYHSELNMSSLELGDSALYFCASSPRGGEQFFGPGTRLTVL.

This rearrangement joins TRBV7-2 to TRBJ2-5; D is ambiguous. Germline CDR1 reads SGHTA; CDR2 reads FQGNSA. CDR3 size: 16 residues. The V end lost 1 base, the J end lost 5 bases, and 17 bases lay between the germline ends. This CDR3 is CASSLEGRTKRETQYF. CDR3 DNA: TGTGCCAGCAGCTTAGAAGGTCGCACGAAACGGGAGACCCAGTACTTC.

Written as DNA, the CDR3 is TGTGCCAGCAGCTTGGGATGGCTAGCGGGAGGTCAAATCTACGAGCAGTACTTC. Protein product: CASSLGWLAGGQIYEQYF. V usage is TRBV5-5 and J usage is TRBJ2-7; 11 nucleotides match TRBD2. There are 18 residues in the CDR3. Unmatched junction bases numbered 11, after V lost 0 bases and J lost 3 bases. Germline CDR1 and CDR2: SGHKS and YYEKEE (reference sequence).

This chain links TRBV7-8 with TRBJ1-1; D ambiguous. Trimming cost V 1 base and J 4 bases, with 7 bases left between them. CDR3 length: 13 amino acids. Per germline, CDR1 SGHVS and CDR2 FQNEAQ. CDR3 loop: CASSLVRTTEAFF. DNA of the CDR3: TGTGCCAGCAGCTTAGTCAGGACCACTGAAGCTTTCTTT.

The V call is TRBV18, the J call TRBJ1-2; 7 nucleotides align to TRBD1. V trimming: 0 bases; J trimming: 2 bases; junction bases outside the gene matches: 12. Germline CDR1 and CDR2: KGHSH and LQKENI. CDR3 length: 18 residues. CDR3 sequence: CASSPPGTVLLQNYGYTF. For the CDR3, the DNA is TGTGCCAGCTCACCACCGGGGACAGTACTCCTCCAGAACTATGGCTACACCTTC.

The chain joins TRBV28 to TRBJ2-7; no definite D call. The CDR3 contains 11 residues. Germline V CDR1 and CDR2: MDHEN, SYDVKM. V lost 5 bases, J lost 7 bases, and 9 bases lay in between. CDR3 nucleotides: TGTGCCAGCAGTACGACCCGGGAGCAGTACTTC. Protein product: CASSTTREQYF.

The V call is TRBV28, the J call TRBJ1-5; D may be TRBD1 (6 bases). The CDR3 sequence is 16 residues long. Per germline, CDR1 MDHEN and CDR2 SYDVKM. V was clipped by 5 bases and J by 5 bases, with 19 bases between them. This CDR3 is CASSALIGQSYQPQHF. CDR3 coding DNA: TGTGCCAGCAGTGCTCTAATAGGACAGAGTTATCAGCCCCAGCATTTT.

This clone turned up a few times. This chain joins TRBV28 and TRBJ2-7, with D tentatively TRBD1 (6 bases). CDR3 length: 13 residues. V gave up 6 bases and J gave up 2 bases, with 11 bases separating them. The V gene's germline CDR1 is MDHEN and CDR2 SYDVKM. CDR3 coding DNA: TGTGCCAGCAGCCGACAGGCACCCTACGAGCAGTACTTC. Encoded protein: CASSRQAPYEQYF. Full variable domain (rest looked up from reference TRBV28 and TRBJ2-7): DVKVTQSSRYLVKRTGEKVFLECVQDMDHENMFWYRQDPGLGLRLIYFSYDVKMKEKGDIPEGYSVSREKKERFSLILESASTNQTSMYLCASSRQAPYEQYFGPGTRLTVT.

On this clone: Other DNA sequences in this specimen translate into the identical CDR3. The chain couples TRBV5-1 to TRBJ2-3, with 8 bases fitting TRBD2. The junction had 7 bases not matched to a gene; V was cut back by 4 bases and J by 6 bases. CDR3 length: 14 amino acids. Germline CDR1 reads SGHRS; CDR2 reads YFSETQ. The CDR3 sequence: CASSLLAGTDTQYF. The CDR3 coding sequence is TGCGCCAGCAGCCTCTTAGCGGGAACCGATACGCAGTATTTT.

The gene calls are TRBV7-9 and TRBJ2-3, with TRBD2 as a possible D gene (6 bases). V shed 5 bases and J shed 4 bases, with 25 bases lying between them. Germline values: CDR1 SEHNR, CDR2 FQNEAQ (reference sequence). There are 18 residues in the CDR3. The CDR3 sequence: CASSRPLGTWGRSDTQYF. DNA of the CDR3: TGTGCCAGCAGCCGTCCGCTTGGGACTTGGGGCAGATCAGATACGCAGTATTTT.